Listed below are T cell receptor beta chains from one sample, sequenced in a study of T cell responses to AZD1222 COVID-19 vaccine. Sequencing used immunoSEQ multiplex PCR; TCRdb keeps in-frame clones, though not all of them. The table shows 150,000 to 200,000 clones, with more than 75% occurring only once. This sample comprised peripheral blood, obtained 28 days after the second AZD1222 dose. The receptors were gathered from an adult who received the AZD1222 COVID-19 vaccine. The conserved cysteine and the conserved F or W are not part of the CDR3 here.

v_gene: TRBV3-1/TRBV3-2
j_gene: TRBJ2-2
CDR3aa: ASSSGVNTGELF

v_gene: TRBV5-1
j_gene: TRBJ2-5
CDR3aa: ASSELVQETQY

v_gene: TRBV4-2
j_gene: TRBJ2-3
CDR3aa: ASSQARGGVDTQY

v_gene: TRBV19
j_gene: TRBJ2-7
CDR3aa: ASSPWDRRWYEQY

v_gene: TRBV6-2/TRBV6-3
j_gene: TRBJ1-5
CDR3aa: ASSYSPGTGGQDSNQPQH

v_gene: TRBV7-2
j_gene: TRBJ1-1
CDR3aa: ASSLAGPGVNTEAF

v_gene: TRBV5-4
j_gene: TRBJ1-2
CDR3aa: ASSSSLGQGRGYT

v_gene: TRBV4-1
j_gene: TRBJ2-2
CDR3aa: ASSQATAEELF

v_gene: TRBV19
j_gene: TRBJ1-4
CDR3aa: ASSAYRAGKLF

v_gene: TRBV2
j_gene: TRBJ2-5
CDR3aa: ASLGRLTQETQY

v_gene: TRBV18
j_gene: TRBJ2-3
CDR3aa: ASSPRGTSGSTDTQY

v_gene: TRBV5-6
j_gene: TRBJ2-7
CDR3aa: ASSPAAWDRQHEQY

v_gene: TRBV2
j_gene: TRBJ2-7
CDR3aa: ASIEKRENSYEQY

v_gene: TRBV12-3/TRBV12-4
j_gene: TRBJ1-1
CDR3aa: ASRETVTAEAF

v_gene: TRBV24-1
j_gene: TRBJ2-1
CDR3aa: ATSDRALTYNEQF

v_gene: TRBV19
j_gene: TRBJ2-7
CDR3aa: ASSSGHNYEQY

v_gene: TRBV19
j_gene: TRBJ1-6
CDR3aa: ASSIPGNSPLH

v_gene: TRBV6-2/TRBV6-3
j_gene: TRBJ2-7
CDR3aa: ASSAGSHYEQY

v_gene: TRBV7-2
j_gene: TRBJ2-7
CDR3aa: ASSLAPGTSTYEQY

v_gene: TRBV28
j_gene: TRBJ1-5
CDR3aa: ASRGGGYGNQPQH

v_gene: TRBV28
j_gene: TRBJ1-2
CDR3aa: ASSLEAGYTYGYT

v_gene: TRBV19
j_gene: TRBJ2-3
CDR3aa: ASKDRGTSLTDTQY

v_gene: TRBV19
j_gene: TRBJ2-1
CDR3aa: ASKSSGSLGRYNEQF

v_gene: TRBV7-2
j_gene: TRBJ2-3
CDR3aa: ASSLPRGGQGPKTDTQY

v_gene: TRBV5-1
j_gene: TRBJ1-1
CDR3aa: ASSEGAMDEAF

v_gene: TRBV7-9
j_gene: TRBJ2-7
CDR3aa: ASSIGGLGAGGYEQY

v_gene: TRBV28
j_gene: TRBJ2-7
CDR3aa: ASSLGSPHYEQY

v_gene: TRBV4-3
j_gene: TRBJ1-4
CDR3aa: ASSEHTGPNEKLF

v_gene: TRBV3-1/TRBV3-2
j_gene: TRBJ2-7
CDR3aa: ASSQEKLAGSHEQY

v_gene: TRBV5-1
j_gene: TRBJ2-1
CDR3aa: ASSADGASSYNEQF

v_gene: TRBV11-2
j_gene: TRBJ2-7
CDR3aa: ASSLALTSGAAYEQY

v_gene: TRBV19
j_gene: TRBJ2-5
CDR3aa: ASSINTGGGETQY

v_gene: TRBV5-1
j_gene: TRBJ2-5
CDR3aa: ASSISPGTETQY

v_gene: TRBV7-2
j_gene: TRBJ2-3
CDR3aa: ASSLGELAGRHSTDTQY

v_gene: TRBV9
j_gene: TRBJ2-1
CDR3aa: ASSVALLAGNEQF

v_gene: TRBV28
j_gene: TRBJ1-1
CDR3aa: ASSSTATEAF

v_gene: TRBV29-1
j_gene: TRBJ2-2
CDR3aa: SARQEGGLVGELF

v_gene: TRBV11-2
j_gene: TRBJ2-2
CDR3aa: ASSERARRDTGELF

v_gene: TRBV29-1
j_gene: TRBJ1-4
CDR3aa: SAEWEKLF

v_gene: TRBV12-5
j_gene: TRBJ1-1
CDR3aa: ASGLVTTPNTEAF

v_gene: TRBV5-4
j_gene: TRBJ2-2
CDR3aa: ASSPELAGREGELF

v_gene: TRBV11-3
j_gene: TRBJ2-2
CDR3aa: ASSPAGGAELF

v_gene: TRBV5-1
j_gene: TRBJ1-5
CDR3aa: ASSQGVSNQPQH

v_gene: TRBV6-2/TRBV6-3
j_gene: TRBJ1-1
CDR3aa: ASSYLNTEAF

v_gene: TRBV19
j_gene: TRBJ2-2
CDR3aa: ASRPPGQGRPNTGELF

v_gene: TRBV7-9
j_gene: TRBJ2-7
CDR3aa: ASRPPGQGTYEQY

v_gene: TRBV29-1
j_gene: TRBJ2-7
CDR3aa: SVEDPTEQY